This T cell receptor (beta chain) comes out of a study of cytomegalovirus exposure and HLA in healthy donors (dated by TCRdb to the late 2010s). Background on the whole study: In an earlier analysis of approximately 640 of the donors, 276 Gb of sequence data and approximately 120 million unique TCR beta sequences from about 190 million T cells were reported. An early release covering roughly 580 HLA-typed donors comprised roughly 300 gigabases of sequencing data and around 80 million unique TCR sequences. Of the roughly 400 genotyped donors, 70% to 90% were placed in the genetic ancestry cluster associated with self-reported Caucasian donors. The aim of the study was to test whether cataloging public T cell receptors could identify signatures of past pathogen exposure. The T cell repertoires of under 700 subjects were profiled by immunosequencing and related to cytomegalovirus serostatus. In addition to the first cohort of about 650 subjects, a separate validation cohort of 100 to 150 different subjects was used. To predict cytomegalovirus infection status, the study combined high-throughput TCR immunosequencing, statistical association of individual TCRs with disease status, and machine learning. To study patterns of TCR occurrence, a later analysis re-analyzed previously published TCR beta repertoires from 666 donors and added high-resolution HLA genotyping. In the later analysis, no new phenotypic data were used to find candidate immune exposures; instead, reliance was placed on TCR beta sequences and their occurrence across donors. An earlier analysis of around 540 of the donors applied high-throughput TCR beta sequencing to assess whether each TCR beta V gene segment acted as functional or pseudogenic. Donor age, sex, ethnicity and CMV serostatus were collected together with the repertoire data. In a later genetic analysis, genome-wide SNP genotypes for about 65% of the 666 donors were used, and that subset was treated as a discovery cohort. Every discovery cohort repertoire had been produced on one sequencing platform. Class I and class II HLA loci were covered by the typing at four-digit resolution. The number of donors typed differed by locus, with 629-630 for A, B, C, DRB1 and DQB1, around 500 for DQA1, 600 to 610 for DPA1, and roughly 450 for DPB1. A handful of DR-DQ haplotypes were handled as single units for association and clustering because linkage in the cohort was strong. On average, 235,054 unique TCR beta nucleotide sequences were sequenced per donor among 350 to 400 genotyped donors of the cohort, with roughly 19% of those sequences being non-productive. Study-wide conclusions, independent of this receptor: Some IMGT-functional V segments, including TRBV6-2 and TRBV6-3, could not be told apart with the 87-base-pair reads, so those segments were excluded. Correlated functional status among segregating V segments might reflect linkage disequilibrium, but an unknown experimental factor could not be ruled out. Because HLA typing was missing for some donors at each locus, association tests included only the typed subset. In a later analysis, 15,000 to 20,000 TCR beta sequences were associated with specific HLA alleles at a false discovery rate of 0.05. In a later analysis, HLA-associated TCR beta chains showed more clonal expansion and lower generation probabilities than non-associated chains that were equally common. In both the original and validation cohorts, the classifier was reported to diagnose cytomegalovirus status with high specificity and sensitivity. A later genetic analysis reported fewer N-insertions in productive TCRs among donors in an Asian-associated ancestry cluster than the roughly 700-donor mean. An association between a missense DCLRE1C variant and V-gene and J-gene trimming of TCR beta chains was found in a later genetic analysis and replicated in an independent cohort. A total of fewer than 200 TCR beta chains were listed by the study as associated with cytomegalovirus. Roughly uniform sequencing depth across donors was assumed in presence/absence analyses, although this assumption may not hold. In vitro tests confirmed that a few of the cytomegalovirus-associated TCR beta chains recognize cytomegalovirus antigens. According to a later analysis, parvovirus B19, influenza, CMV and Epstein-Barr virus appeared linked to several top co-occurrence clusters. Assigning TCR associations to individual alleles was difficult when HLA alleles, especially DR and DQ, strongly co-occurred. The authors suggested that the approach could potentially be extended to other disease states and immunological phenotypes. Because counts were too low, roughly 18 rarely observed V segments, including chromosome 9 orphons, were left out of the earlier analysis of some 640 of the donors. A further reported finding was that TCR beta sequences accurately predicted the HLA-A and HLA-B alleles for most subjects in the first cohort. While some public TCRs were present in many individuals, most TCR sequences turned up only very rarely across donors. In a later analysis, the rate of TCR association differed among HLA loci, with DRB1 alleles having the most associated TCRs and HLA-C alleles having the fewest. The sequencing pipeline was judged likely to have produced a cluster of highly shared sequence variants as a technical artifact. An earlier analysis of approximately 500 of the donors showed that most TCR beta V segments appeared in productive rearrangements either about 87% or about 30% of the time, which broadly matched IMGT annotations. Immune exposure information for the cohort was limited to CMV serostatus. Most CMV-associated TCR beta chains appeared to be HLA-restricted in a later analysis, and the HLA associations seemed to be driven largely by CMV exposure. This cohort had only TCR beta chains sequenced, and the lack of alpha or paired-chain data limited which features could be detected.

Library generation was performed with the immunoSEQ multiplex PCR assay. For the multiplex PCR, a mixture combining 60 forward primers for TCR Vbeta segments and 13 reverse primers for TCR Jbeta segments was used. A multiplex PCR assay on genomic DNA amplified the CDR3 region of rearranged TCR beta genes. On the Illumina HiSeq System, the amplified TCR beta libraries were sequenced as 87-base-pair reads. Processing in the source paper ran as follows. A later analysis counted tens of millions of unique TCR beta chains across the 550 to 750 repertoires, and some 12 million of these chains were shared by at least two donors. Raw reads were error-corrected and collapsed into unique sequences by a nearest-neighbor algorithm in which closely related sequences were merged to remove PCR and sequencing errors. V, D and J gene segments were assigned by aligning CDR3 sequences to IMGT reference sequences. For a sequence to be retained, a match of at least six nucleotides was required to both a V gene segment and a J gene segment. A rearrangement counted as productive if the CDR3 had no stop codons and remained in frame with V and J, and every other rearrangement counted as non-productive. CDR3 was defined by IMGT convention, running from the second conserved V-encoded cysteine to the conserved J-encoded phenylalanine. The earlier analysis of some 550 of the donors excluded any sequence lacking an unambiguous match to a single V gene segment. In an earlier analysis of around 600 of the donors, V segments were called functional above 56.7% productive rearrangements and were called segregating when the between-donor standard deviation exceeded 5%. A statistical classification framework was built to diagnose cytomegalovirus status from the catalog of TCR beta chain sequences. A later analysis assigned V and J genes by comparing TCR nucleotide sequences with IMGT/GENE-DB human TR gene sequences. In a later analysis, CDR3 sequences and most-parsimonious VDJ recombination scenarios were assigned using the TCRdist pipeline. A later analysis defined each TCR beta chain by its CDR3 amino acid sequence plus V-gene family, and excluded reads lacking a unique V-gene family. In a later analysis, nearly 600 highly shared, low-generation-probability nucleotide sequences were removed to address suspected cross-contamination and a sequencing artifact. A later analysis calculated a clonal expansion index for each public chain from normalized within-repertoire ranks of inferred template counts. Generation probabilities in a later analysis came from a VDJ recombination model fitted to out-of-frame rearrangements, and those results were checked against IGoR. Hypergeometric tests were used in a later analysis to score TCR-TCR, TCR-HLA and TCR-CMV co-occurrence, with a repertoire-size bias correction applied to the TCR pairs. A later analysis estimated false discovery rates by permuting HLA or CMV assignments 20 times. A later analysis grouped co-occurring TCRs with DBSCAN, adding TCRdist sequence similarity when clustering within HLA-allele-positive subsets. Co-occurrence clustering excluded repertoires with fewer than 30,000 or more than 120,000 public chains, plus five with anomalous nucleotide sharing. TCRdb provides this immuneACCESS table in a form limited to in-frame rearrangements. Some clones are lacking; in checked studies, under half of them reflect an unresolved V gene, and why the rest are absent is not known. V, J and clone size derive from that table, while D and trimming were established from the DNA sequence. The sample table lists around 220,000 clones, over 75% of them with a count of one. Of the sample, about 0.22% falls within the top ten clones.

From the cysteine through the phenylalanine, the CDR3 covers 16 amino acids. Just the 48-base CDR3 DNA is kept, in frame starting at base 1. According to the germline V gene, CDR1 reads KGHSH and CDR2 reads LQKENI. Trimming accounts for 3 bases at V and 5 bases at J, while the number of junction bases matched to no gene is 12. With regard to this clone: Its target antigen remains unknown. No quality values exist for individual bases; no much larger clone is one base distant.

The cohort consisted of 666 healthy bone marrow donors. At the time of sampling, every cohort member was nominally healthy, though immune exposures that went unrecorded were likely present. The donor was CMV seronegative and belonged to the group of roughly 330 seronegative cohort members. A peripheral blood sample was provided by each donor, and peripheral blood mononuclear cells were used for TCR beta sequencing. The Qiagen DNeasy Blood Extraction Kit was used to extract genomic DNA from the blood cell samples. The TCR sequence derives from a girl aged 2 to 10 in good health and CMV-seronegative. Material for sequencing was PBMCs. Recombination linked TRBV18 to TRBJ2-7, with 8 middle bases fitting TRBD2. CDR3 loop: CASSPRARAGENEQYF. The nucleotide sequence is given as TGTGCCAGCTCACCCCGAGCAAGAGCGGGAGAGAACGAGCAGTACTTC.